The clone carrying this T cell receptor (beta chain) has only a few counts. Its specificity is not known. cDNA carried unique molecular identifiers, and a universal primer site was added by template switching. TCRdb ran MiXCR on the 5' RACE reads and lists one entry per CDR3 protein. The table includes approximately 630,000 distinct CDR3 sequences, about 7% detected once. There were only healthy Caucasians among the donors. This specimen belongs to a study of identical twins. Overall study findings and caveats: A lower insertion count was a feature of abundant cord blood beta clonotypes, with no such feature in memory repertoires. In beta out-of-frame sequences, the excess sharing between twins was weaker.

V was trimmed by 5 bases and J by 1 base, leaving 9 bases between them. The CDR3 runs to 15 residues. Germline CDR1 SGHNT, CDR2 YENEEA. In addition, the sample was reused for a study of yellow fever vaccine responses in identical twins.

Sequencing was carried out using PBMCs. The clonotype originates from a woman under 30 in good health. The chain has TRBV11-3 and TRBJ2-6; D unresolved. CDR3 protein: CASSLQLSGANVLTF. Written as DNA, the CDR3 is TGTGCCAGCAGCCTACAATTATCTGGGGCCAACGTCCTGACTTTC. Full variable domain (rest looked up from reference TRBV11-3 and TRBJ2-6): EAGVVQSPRYKIIEKKQPVAFWCNPISGHNTLYWYLQNLGQGPELLIRYENEEAVDDSQLPKDRFSAERLKGVDSTLKIQPAELGDSAVYLCASSLQLSGANVLTFGAGSRLTVL.